One and the same sample provided the 16 T cell receptor beta chains below, sequenced in a study of CD4 T cells in relation to SARS-CoV-2 and coronaviruses. Libraries were prepared by immunoSEQ multiplex PCR; TCRdb keeps only in-frame clonotypes and omits some of them. This sample has 58,000 or so clones; about 90% occur once, and the top ten carry roughly 0.37%. The sequenced material came from naive CD4+ T cells from PBMCs. Subset meaning: naive CD4+ T cells isolated by negative enrichment. The receptors come from an adult with COVID-19.

The V and J genes are TRBV19 and TRBJ2-5; D is uncertain. The CDR3 contains 14 residues. The germline V gene encodes CDR1 LNHDA and CDR2 SQIVND (reference sequence). The germline V and J ends were trimmed by 3 bases and 0 bases, with 8 bases remaining between them. The chain's CDR3 is CASSMRRDQETQYF. CDR3 nucleotides: TGTGCCAGTAGTATGAGAAGGGACCAAGAGACCCAGTACTTC.

The V call is TRBV5-1, the J call TRBJ2-5; 12 nucleotides agree with TRBD2. Trimming at V came to 1 base and at J to 5 bases, leaving 6 bases not matched to a gene. The CDR3 runs 16 residues. Germline V lookup: CDR1 SGHRS, CDR2 YFSETQ. This CDR3 reads CASSLMTSGSGETQYF. The CDR3 DNA reads as TGCGCCAGCAGCTTGATGACTAGCGGGAGTGGTGAGACCCAGTACTTC.

In this sample, this clone turned up a few times. The V and J genes are TRBV7-9 and TRBJ2-7; 8 nucleotides align to TRBD2. CDR3 length: 14 residues. The J segment lost 3 bases and the V segment lost 6 bases, leaving 7 bases of the junction unmatched. From germline, CDR1 is SEHNR and CDR2 FQNEAQ (reference sequence). CDR3 in amino acids: CASSLSSGYYEQYF. CDR3 sequence (DNA): TGTGCCAGCAGTCTCTCTAGCGGGTACTACGAGCAGTACTTC. The whole variable domain, remainder taken from reference TRBV7-9 and TRBJ2-7, is DTGVSQNPRHKITKRGQNVTFRCDPISEHNRLYWYRQTLGQGPEFLTYFQNEAQLEKSRLLSDRFSAERPKGSFSTLEIQRTEQGDSAMYLCASSLSSGYYEQYFGPGTRLTVT.

This clone showed up just a few times. The rearrangement uses TRBV20-1 and TRBJ2-1; 7 positions match TRBD2. CDR3 length equals 15 residues. Germline CDR1 reads DFQATT; CDR2 reads SNEGSKA (reference sequence). After removal of 3 bases from V and 7 bases from J, the junction contained 12 bases not matched to a gene. CDR3 protein: CSASPRTRQDNEQFF. As DNA, the CDR3 is TGCAGTGCTAGTCCTCGGACTAGGCAGGATAATGAGCAGTTCTTC.

The CDR3 DNA is TGCGCCAGCAGCTTGAATGCGGTGGGGCAGAGGAGCAAAGCTTTCTTT. Its translation: CASSLNAVGQRSKAFF. The gene calls are TRBV5-1 and TRBJ1-1; a weak D match, TRBD1 (5 bases). Per germline, CDR1 SGHRS and CDR2 YFSETQ. V lost 1 base and J lost 9, with 22 bases in between. This CDR3 is built from 16 residues.

This clone showed up just once. This chain uses TRBV12-3 or TRBV12-4 with TRBJ2-7; D is undetermined. There are 13 residues in the CDR3. The V end lost 5 bases, the J end lost 6 bases, and 14 bases lay between the germline ends. CDR3 protein: CASSPPPGLEQYF. CDR3 bases: TGTGCCAGCAGTCCGCCTCCGGGTCTCGAGCAGTACTTC.

The genes are TRBV13 and TRBJ1-6; 9 bases match TRBD1. The CDR3 extends over 16 amino acids. The V gene's germline CDR1 is PRHDT and CDR2 FYEKMQ (reference sequence). V trimming: 1 base; J trimming: 5 bases; junction bases outside the gene matches: 3. The CDR3 DNA reads TGTGCCAGCAGCTTAGACAGGGGGCTTCATAATTCACCCCTCCACTTT. Its translation is CASSLDRGLHNSPLHF.

The V and J genes are TRBV7-2 and TRBJ2-5, with D possibly being TRBD2 (5 bases). CDR3 length equals 14 residues. V lost 5 bases, J lost 5 bases, and 15 bases lay in between. The germline V gene has CDR1 SGHTA and CDR2 FQGNSA. In nucleotides, the CDR3 is TGTGCCAGCAGCCCGAGCGGCAATTGGGAGACCCAGTACTTC. As protein: CASSPSGNWETQYF.

The gene calls are TRBV4-1 and TRBJ2-2; TRBD1 matches at 8 bases. The V segment lost 4 bases and the J segment 1 base; nucleotides outside the gene matches: 5. The CDR3 spans 16 residues. Germline CDR1 reads MGHRA; CDR2 reads YSYEKL. The CDR3 coding sequence is TGCGCCAGCAGCCTACTCGGGACAGGGAACACCGGGGAGCTGTTTTTT. It yields the protein CASSLLGTGNTGELFF.

This sequence joins TRBV4-3 and TRBJ2-4; D is perhaps TRBD1 (5 bases). Germline CDR1 reads LGHNA; CDR2 reads YSLEER. This CDR3 has 14 amino acids. With 2 bases removed from V and 9 bases from J, the gap between germline ends came to 14 bases. The CDR3 DNA is TGCGCCAGCAGCCAAATGGGGCTAACCGGCATTCAGTACTTC. It translates to CASSQMGLTGIQYF.

The rearrangement uses TRBV7-2 and TRBJ2-5, with D perhaps matching TRBD1 or TRBD2 (7 bases each). This CDR3 has 15 residues. V was clipped by 5 bases and J by 6 bases, with 19 bases between them. Per germline, CDR1 SGHTA and CDR2 FQGNSA. CDR3 residues: CASSPINRGGKTQYF. The CDR3 DNA reads TGTGCCAGCAGCCCTATCAACAGGGGAGGGAAGACCCAGTACTTC. Variable domain in full (rest from reference TRBV7-2 and TRBJ2-5): GAGVSQSPSNKVTEKGKDVELRCDPISGHTALYWYRQSLGQGLEFLIYFQGNSAPDKSGLPSDRFSAERTGGSVSTLTIQRTQQEDSAVYLCASSPINRGGKTQYFGPGTRLLVL.

The chain carries TRBV12-5 and TRBJ2-1, with D unresolved. Deletions cut 7 bases from V and 6 bases from J, with 10 bases between. The CDR3 is 12 amino acids. Looked up from germline, CDR1 is LGHNT and CDR2 is FRNRAP. CDR3 nucleotides: TGTGCTAGTGCCCCGAAACCCAATGAGCAGTTCTTC. As protein: CASAPKPNEQFF.

The J gene is TRBJ2-3, the V gene TRBV5-1, with D possibly TRBD2 on 5 matching bases. The CDR3 extends over 15 amino acids. CDR1 and CDR2 from the germline V gene are SGHRS and YFSETQ. V lost 4 bases and J lost 0, with 12 bases in between. In nucleotides, the CDR3 is TGCGCCAGCAGCCTCCGGACGGGAAGCACAGATACGCAGTATTTT. Amino acids: CASSLRTGSTDTQYF.

This clone showed up just once. The chain joins TRBV5-4 to TRBJ2-5, with a possible D match to TRBD2 (5 bases). CDR1 SGHNT and CDR2 YYREEE come from the germline V gene (reference sequence). V lost 5 bases and J 3 bases, leaving 11 bases between the germline ends. CDR3 length: 13 amino acids. The CDR3 loop is CASSPRAEETQYF. The CDR3 nucleotides read TGTGCCAGCAGTCCACGAGCGGAAGAGACCCAGTACTTC.

The gene calls are TRBV4-2 and TRBJ2-1; D is possibly TRBD2 (6 bases). CDR3 length: 14 amino acids. Germline V gene data show CDR1 as LGHNA and CDR2 as YNFKEQ. V was pared by 1 base and J by 10 bases, with 14 bases between. CDR3 region: CASSQVGDFGEQFF. The CDR3 DNA sequence: TGTGCCAGCAGCCAAGTAGGGGACTTCGGGGAGCAGTTCTTC.

V gene TRBV6-5 combines with J gene TRBJ2-7, with 11 bases matching TRBD2. The CDR3 has 15 residues. V lost 7 bases, J lost 4 bases, and 9 bases stayed unmatched. Germline assignment: CDR1 MNHEY and CDR2 SVGAGI. This CDR3 reads CASKALAGGPYEQYF. CDR3 DNA: TGTGCCAGCAAGGCCTTAGCGGGAGGGCCGTACGAGCAGTACTTC.